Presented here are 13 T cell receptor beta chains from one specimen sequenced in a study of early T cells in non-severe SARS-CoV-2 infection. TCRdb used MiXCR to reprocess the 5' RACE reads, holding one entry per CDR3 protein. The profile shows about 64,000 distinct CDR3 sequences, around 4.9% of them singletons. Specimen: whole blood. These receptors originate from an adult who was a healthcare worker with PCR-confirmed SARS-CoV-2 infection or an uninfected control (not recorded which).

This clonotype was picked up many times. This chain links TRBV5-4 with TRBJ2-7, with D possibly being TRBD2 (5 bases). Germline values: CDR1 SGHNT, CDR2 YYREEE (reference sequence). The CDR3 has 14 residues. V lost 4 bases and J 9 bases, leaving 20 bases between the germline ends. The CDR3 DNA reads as TGTGCCAGCAGCCCGAGTCGGGGTGGAACATTGCAGTACTTC. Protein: CASSPSRGGTLQYF.

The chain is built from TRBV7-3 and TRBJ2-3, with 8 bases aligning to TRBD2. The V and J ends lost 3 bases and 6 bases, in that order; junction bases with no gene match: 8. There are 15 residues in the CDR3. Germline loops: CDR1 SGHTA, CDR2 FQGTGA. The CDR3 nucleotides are TGTGCCAGCAGCTTTACGGGAGGGGAAGGGGATACGCAGTATTTT. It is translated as CASSFTGGEGDTQYF.

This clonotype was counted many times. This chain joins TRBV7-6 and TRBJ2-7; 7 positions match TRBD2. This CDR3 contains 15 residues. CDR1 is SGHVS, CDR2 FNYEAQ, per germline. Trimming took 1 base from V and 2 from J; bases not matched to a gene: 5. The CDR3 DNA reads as TGTGCCAGCAGCTTAGGGGCGGGGGAAGCCTACGAGCAGTACTTC. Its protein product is CASSLGAGEAYEQYF.

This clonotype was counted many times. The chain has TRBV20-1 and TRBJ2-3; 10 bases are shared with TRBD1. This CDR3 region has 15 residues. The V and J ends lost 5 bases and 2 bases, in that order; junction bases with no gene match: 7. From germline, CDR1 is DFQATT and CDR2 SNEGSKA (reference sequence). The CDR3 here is CSARGQGGFTDTQYF. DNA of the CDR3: TGCAGTGCTCGAGGACAGGGGGGGTTCACAGATACGCAGTATTTT.

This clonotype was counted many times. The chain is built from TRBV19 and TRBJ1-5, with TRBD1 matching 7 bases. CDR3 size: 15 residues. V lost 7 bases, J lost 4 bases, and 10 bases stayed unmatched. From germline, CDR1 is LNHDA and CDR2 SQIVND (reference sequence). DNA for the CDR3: TGTGCCAGTACCGAACAGGGGAGACTGAATCAGCCCCAGCATTTT. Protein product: CASTEQGRLNQPQHF.

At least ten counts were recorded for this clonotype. The CDR3 DNA reads as TGTGCCAGCAGCCAGATGCGGGGGGGCTACGAGCAGTACTTC. Translation gives CASSQMRGGYEQYF. The rearrangement joins TRBV11-2 to TRBJ2-7; 9 bases align to TRBD2. Germline values: CDR1 SGHAT, CDR2 FQNNGV. V dropped 5 bases and J dropped 3; count of bases not matched to a gene: 5. This CDR3 is built from 14 residues.

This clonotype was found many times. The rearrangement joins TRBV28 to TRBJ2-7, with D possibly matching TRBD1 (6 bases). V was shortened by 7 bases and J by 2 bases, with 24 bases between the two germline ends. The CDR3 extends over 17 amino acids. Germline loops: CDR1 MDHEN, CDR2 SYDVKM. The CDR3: CASTIAGQNFKTYEQYF. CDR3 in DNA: TGTGCCAGCACCATTGCAGGACAGAACTTCAAAACCTACGAGCAGTACTTC.

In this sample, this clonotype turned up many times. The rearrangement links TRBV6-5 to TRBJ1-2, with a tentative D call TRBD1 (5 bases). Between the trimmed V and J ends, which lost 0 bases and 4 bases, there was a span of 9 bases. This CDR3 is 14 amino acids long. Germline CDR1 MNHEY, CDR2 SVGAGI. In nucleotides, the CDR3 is TGTGCCAGCAGTTACTCGGCAGGGTTCTATGGCTACACCTTC. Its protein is CASSYSAGFYGYTF.

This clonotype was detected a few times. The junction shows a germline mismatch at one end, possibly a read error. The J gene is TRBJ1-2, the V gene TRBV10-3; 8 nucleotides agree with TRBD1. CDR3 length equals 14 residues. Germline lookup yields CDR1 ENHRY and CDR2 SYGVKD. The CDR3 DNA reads TGTGCCATCGGTGAGATGACAGGGGAACTTGGCTACACCTTC. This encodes CAIGEMTGELGYTF.

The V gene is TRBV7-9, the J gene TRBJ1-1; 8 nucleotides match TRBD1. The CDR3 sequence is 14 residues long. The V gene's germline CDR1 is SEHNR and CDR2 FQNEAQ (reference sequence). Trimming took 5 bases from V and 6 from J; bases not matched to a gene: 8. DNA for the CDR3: TGTGCCAGCAGCCTTTTTCAGGGGGCGGCTGAAGCTTTCTTT. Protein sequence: CASSLFQGAAEAFF.

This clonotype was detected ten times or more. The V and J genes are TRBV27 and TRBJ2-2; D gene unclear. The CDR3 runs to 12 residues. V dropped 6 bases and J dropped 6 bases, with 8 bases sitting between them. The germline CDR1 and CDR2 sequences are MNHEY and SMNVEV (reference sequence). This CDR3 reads CASSLPPGELFF. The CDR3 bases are TGTGCCAGCAGCCTCCCCCCCGGGGAGCTGTTTTTT.

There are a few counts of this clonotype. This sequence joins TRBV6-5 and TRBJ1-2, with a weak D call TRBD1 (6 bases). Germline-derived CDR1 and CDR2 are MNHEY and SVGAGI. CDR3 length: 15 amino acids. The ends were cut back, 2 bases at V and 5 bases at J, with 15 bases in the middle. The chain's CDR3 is CASSYDVRGGYGYTF. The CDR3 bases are TGTGCCAGCAGTTACGATGTCAGGGGAGGGTATGGCTACACCTTC.

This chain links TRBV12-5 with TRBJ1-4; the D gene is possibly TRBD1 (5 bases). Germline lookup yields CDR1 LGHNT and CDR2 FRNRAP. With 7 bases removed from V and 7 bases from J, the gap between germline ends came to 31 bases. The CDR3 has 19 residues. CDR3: CASVPIPTDRALPGEKLFF. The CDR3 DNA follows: TGTGCTAGTGTTCCGATACCGACAGATCGCGCCCTTCCGGGTGAAAAACTGTTTTTT. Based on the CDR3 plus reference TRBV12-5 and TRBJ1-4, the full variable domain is DARVTQTPRHKVTEMGQEVTMRCQPILGHNTVFWYRQTMMQGLELLAYFRNRAPLDDSGMPKDRFSAEMPDATLATLKIQPSEPRDSAVYFCASVPIPTDRALPGEKLFFGSGTQLSVL.